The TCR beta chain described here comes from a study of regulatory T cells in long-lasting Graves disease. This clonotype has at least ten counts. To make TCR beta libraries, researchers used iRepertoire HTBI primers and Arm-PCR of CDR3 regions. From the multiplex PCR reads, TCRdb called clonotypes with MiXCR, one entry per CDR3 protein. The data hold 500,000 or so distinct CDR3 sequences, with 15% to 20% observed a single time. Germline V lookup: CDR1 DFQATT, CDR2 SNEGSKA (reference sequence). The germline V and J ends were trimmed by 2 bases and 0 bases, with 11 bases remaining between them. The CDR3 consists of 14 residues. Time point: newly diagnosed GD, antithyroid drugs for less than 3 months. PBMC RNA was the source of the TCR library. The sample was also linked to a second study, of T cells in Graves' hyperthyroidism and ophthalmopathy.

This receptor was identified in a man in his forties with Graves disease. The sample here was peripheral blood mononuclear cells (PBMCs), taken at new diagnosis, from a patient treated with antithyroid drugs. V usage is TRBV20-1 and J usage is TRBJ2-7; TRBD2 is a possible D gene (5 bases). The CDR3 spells CSARPQRNSYEQYF. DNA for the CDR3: TGCAGTGCTAGACCCCAGCGGAACTCCTACGAGCAGTACTTC.